One sample yielded the 17 T cell receptor beta chains listed below, sequenced in a study of T-cell memory formation after mild COVID-19. TCRdb recomputed calls from the 5' RACE reads with MiXCR, one row per CDR3 protein. The sample has about 340,000 distinct CDR3 sequences, roughly 20% seen once; the top ten hold roughly a fifth. The sequenced material came from PBMCs or a T cell subset sorted from them (not recorded which). The source is a man younger than 30 who had mild COVID-19 (a few samples of this study predate the infection). Cell type and time point are not known.

The rearrangement uses TRBV7-3 and TRBJ2-5; no clear D gene. This CDR3 region has 15 residues. Trimming took off 2 bases at V and 4 bases at J, with 14 bases between the two ends. The germline gives CDR1 SGHTA, CDR2 FQGTGA. The CDR3 region is CASSLESRSRETQYF. Here the CDR3 DNA reads TGTGCCAGCAGCTTAGAATCGAGGAGCCGAGAGACCCAGTACTTC.

J is TRBJ1-2 and V is TRBV6-5; D unclear. The CDR3 runs to 14 residues. Germline assignment: CDR1 MNHEY and CDR2 SVGAGI. V was shortened by 6 bases and J by 8 bases, with 19 bases between the two germline ends. CDR3 nucleotides: TGTGCCAGCAGACTCGACCGAGTCTTAGGGGGCTACACCTTC. Amino acid sequence: CASRLDRVLGGYTF.

This clonotype has a handful of counts. This CDR3 reads CASSLWAGGLGWQYF. The CDR3 DNA is TGTGCCAGCAGTTTATGGGCAGGAGGACTTGGATGGCAGTACTTC. The chain links TRBV12-3 or TRBV12-4 to TRBJ2-7; D may be TRBD2 (5 bases). The CDR3 has 15 residues. Trimming removed 2 bases at V and 9 bases at J, with 20 bases between.

This clonotype was seen a few times. The V and J genes are TRBV10-3 and TRBJ1-2; D is ambiguous. The CDR3 consists of 14 residues. V lost 4 bases and J 8 bases, leaving 17 bases between the germline ends. CDR1 is ENHRY and CDR2 is SYGVKD in the germline V gene. The CDR3: CAISGGEGPWGYTF. CDR3 coding DNA: TGTGCCATCAGTGGCGGGGAGGGCCCTTGGGGCTACACCTTC.

The chain couples TRBV7-9 to TRBJ2-1; D gene uncertain. CDR1 is SEHNR, CDR2 FQNEAQ, per germline (reference sequence). The V and J ends lost 3 bases and 8 bases respectively, with 8 bases between them. The CDR3 totals 12 residues. This CDR3 is CASSFPDDEQFF. Here the CDR3 DNA reads TGTGCCAGCAGCTTTCCTGATGATGAGCAGTTCTTC.

The V call is TRBV5-5, the J call TRBJ2-7; perhaps TRBD1 as D (5 bases). Trimming stripped 2 bases from V and 5 bases from J, with 11 bases between. The length of the CDR3 is 13 residues. The germline gives CDR1 SGHKS, CDR2 YYEKEE (reference sequence). This CDR3 reads CASSFTGHNEQYF. DNA for the CDR3: TGTGCCAGCAGCTTCACAGGTCATAACGAGCAGTACTTC.

The sample holds a few counts of this clonotype. The V call is TRBV5-1, the J call TRBJ1-2; D is ambiguous. V lost 0 bases, J lost 0 bases, and 9 bases lay in between. Germline V gene data show CDR1 as SGHRS and CDR2 as YFSETQ. The CDR3 is 15 amino acids. This chain's CDR3 is CASSLEPGSNYGYTF. DNA of the CDR3: TGCGCCAGCAGCTTGGAACCCGGATCTAACTATGGCTACACCTTC.

At least ten counts were recorded for this clonotype. This chain joins TRBV5-1 and TRBJ2-1, with 8 bases fitting TRBD1. Losses at the gene ends were 5 bases for V and 6 bases for J; bases not matched to a gene: 4. This CDR3 contains 13 residues. Germline V gene lookup returns CDR1 SGHRS and CDR2 YFSETQ. The CDR3 nucleotides read TGCGCCAGCAGTTTGACAGGGGTCAATGAGCAGTTCTTC. It is translated as CASSLTGVNEQFF.

In its sample, this clonotype was seen a few times. The V and J genes are TRBV7-3 and TRBJ2-3; tentative D call: TRBD2 (6 bases). This CDR3 contains 14 residues. Trimming took 5 bases from V and 4 from J, leaving 13 bases between them. Germline lookup yields CDR1 SGHTA and CDR2 FQGTGA. CDR3 region: CASSLGTFPDTQYF. In DNA form, the CDR3 reads TGTGCCAGCAGCCTGGGGACTTTCCCAGATACGCAGTATTTT.

The chain couples TRBV29-1 to TRBJ1-2; 7 bases map to TRBD1. J lost 4 bases, V lost 5 bases, and 4 bases had no gene match. Germline-derived CDR1 and CDR2 are SQVTM and ANQGSEA. This CDR3 spans 12 amino acids. The CDR3 spells CSVRQGIYGYTF. The DNA for the CDR3 is TGCAGCGTTCGACAGGGTATCTATGGCTACACCTTC.

Comments on this clonotype: A much larger clone is a single base away; this may be a read error. V usage is TRBV12-3 or TRBV12-4 and J usage is TRBJ2-2; tentative D call: TRBD2 (6 bases). V shed 7 bases and J shed 6 bases, with 15 bases lying between them. The CDR3 has 14 residues. CDR3 nucleotide sequence: TGTGCCAGCACCCAGAGCAGGAGGGCCGGGGAGCTGTTTTTT. As protein: CASTQSRRAGELFF.

This clonotype was seen more than once but under ten times. J is TRBJ1-1 and V is TRBV6-5; D possibly corresponds to TRBD1 (5 bases). CDR1 MNHEY and CDR2 SVGAGI come from the germline V gene. V lost 5 bases and J lost 4, with 17 bases in between. The length of the CDR3 is 15 residues. The CDR3: CASSKPRGGSTEAFF. The CDR3 nucleotides are TGTGCCAGCAGTAAGCCTCGGGGGGGGTCCACTGAAGCTTTCTTT.

This chain connects TRBV3-1 to TRBJ2-5; 9 bases map to TRBD1. Germline V CDR1 and CDR2: LGHDT, YNNKEL (reference sequence). The trim removed 3 bases at V and 3 bases at J, leaving 5 bases unmatched. This CDR3 region has 15 residues. The CDR3 reads CASSHWDRAEETQYF. The CDR3 coding sequence is TGTGCCAGCAGCCATTGGGACAGGGCTGAAGAGACCCAGTACTTC.

The chain couples TRBV2 to TRBJ2-7, with 8 bases identical to TRBD1. CDR3 length: 12 amino acids. The germline V gene has CDR1 SNHLY and CDR2 FYNNEI. Germline trimming cut 11 bases from V and 6 bases from J; bases unmatched to any gene: 9. The chain's CDR3 is CAGRTGYGEQYF. CDR3 bases: TGTGCCGGAAGGACAGGGTATGGCGAGCAGTACTTC.

The table lists this clonotype with a few counts. The chain uses TRBV6-1 and TRBJ2-5, with D possibly TRBD1 on 5 matching bases. Germline V gene data show CDR1 as MNHNS and CDR2 as SASEGT. This CDR3 is 16 amino acids long. With 3 bases removed from V and 3 bases from J, the gap between germline ends came to 17 bases. The CDR3 sequence is CASSEHVGTGEETQYF. CDR3 nucleotides: TGTGCCAGCAGTGAGCACGTCGGAACAGGAGAAGAGACCCAGTACTTC.

The sample holds a few counts of this clonotype. This sequence joins TRBV5-1 and TRBJ2-3; D is possibly TRBD1 (5 bases). There are 13 residues in the CDR3. Germline CDR1 reads SGHRS; CDR2 reads YFSETQ. Between the trimmed V and J ends, which lost 2 bases and 4 bases, there was a span of 8 bases. The CDR3 here is CASSFQGADTQYF. The CDR3 DNA follows: TGCGCCAGCAGCTTCCAGGGCGCAGATACGCAGTATTTT.

The V gene is TRBV5-6, the J gene TRBJ1-3, with D possibly TRBD1 on 5 matching bases. CDR1 and CDR2 (germline): SGHDT, YYEEEE. The CDR3 has 14 residues. Trimming removed 4 bases at V and 0 bases at J, with 8 bases between. This CDR3 is CASSAGTSGNTIYF. CDR3 sequence (DNA): TGTGCCAGCAGCGCGGGGACCTCTGGAAACACCATATATTTT.